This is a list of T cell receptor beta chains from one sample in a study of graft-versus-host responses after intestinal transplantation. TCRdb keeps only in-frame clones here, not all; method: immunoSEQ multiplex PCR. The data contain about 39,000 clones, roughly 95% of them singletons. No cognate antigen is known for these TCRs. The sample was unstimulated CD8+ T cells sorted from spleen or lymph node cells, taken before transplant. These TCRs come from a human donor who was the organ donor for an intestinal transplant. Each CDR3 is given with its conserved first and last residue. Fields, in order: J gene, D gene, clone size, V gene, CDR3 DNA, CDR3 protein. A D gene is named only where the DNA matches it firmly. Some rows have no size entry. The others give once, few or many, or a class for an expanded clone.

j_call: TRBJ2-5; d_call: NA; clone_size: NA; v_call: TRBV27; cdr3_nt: TGTGCCAGCATGAGGGCGAGCCAAGAGACCCAGTACTTC; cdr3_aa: CASMRASQETQYF
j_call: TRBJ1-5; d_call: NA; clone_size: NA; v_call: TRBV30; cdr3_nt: TGTGCCTGGAGTCCAGACAGACATAGCAATCAGCCCCAGCATTTT; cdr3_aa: CAWSPDRHSNQPQHF
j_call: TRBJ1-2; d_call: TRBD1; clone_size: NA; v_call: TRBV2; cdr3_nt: TGTGCCAGCAGTTTAGTGGCAGGGGGTCACGATGGCTACACCTTC; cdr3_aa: CASSLVAGGHDGYTF
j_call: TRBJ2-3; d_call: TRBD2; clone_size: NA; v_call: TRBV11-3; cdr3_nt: TGTGCCAGCAGCTTATGGACTAGCGGGGGGCAACTTCTTGGTACGCAGTATTTT; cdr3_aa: CASSLWTSGGQLLGTQYF
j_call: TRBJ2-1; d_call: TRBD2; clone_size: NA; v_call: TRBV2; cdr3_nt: TGTGCCAGCACCGGGACTAGCGGGGGTAACGAGCAGTTCTTC; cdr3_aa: CASTGTSGGNEQFF
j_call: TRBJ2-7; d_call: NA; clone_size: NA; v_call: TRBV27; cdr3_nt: TGTGCCAGCAGTTCCCAGGGGCCCTACGAGCAGTACTTC; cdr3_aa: CASSSQGPYEQYF
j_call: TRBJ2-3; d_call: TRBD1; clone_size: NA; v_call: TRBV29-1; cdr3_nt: TGCAGCGTTGAAGAGTGGACAGGGGGAGGGGGGCAGTATTTT; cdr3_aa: CSVEEWTGGGGQYF
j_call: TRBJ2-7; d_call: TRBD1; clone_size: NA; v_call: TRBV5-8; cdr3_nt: TGTGCCAGCAGCTTGGTCCTCACTCTGGACAGGATCGACGAGCAGTACTTC; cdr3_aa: CASSLVLTLDRIDEQYF
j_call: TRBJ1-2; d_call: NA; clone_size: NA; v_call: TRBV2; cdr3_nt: TGTGCCAGCAGTGGCGGGGAGGGCTATGGCTACACCTTC; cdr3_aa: CASSGGEGYGYTF
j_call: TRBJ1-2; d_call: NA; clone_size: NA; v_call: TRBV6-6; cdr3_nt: TGTGCCAGCAGTTACTCTGGGGGAACGGCTAACTATGGCTACACCTTC; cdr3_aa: CASSYSGGTANYGYTF
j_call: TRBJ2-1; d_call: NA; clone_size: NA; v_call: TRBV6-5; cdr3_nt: TGTGCCAGCATGGGCATAACAGGGAGTGAGCAGTTCTTC; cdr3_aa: CASMGITGSEQFF
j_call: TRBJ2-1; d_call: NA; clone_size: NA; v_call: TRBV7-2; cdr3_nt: TGTGCCAGCAGCTTACCCCGGGACGGGTACAATGAGCAGTTCTTC; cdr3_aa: CASSLPRDGYNEQFF
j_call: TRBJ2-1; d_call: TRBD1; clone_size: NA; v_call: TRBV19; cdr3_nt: TGTGCCAGTACCCCGACAGGGGACCCTTCCTACAATGAGCAGTTCTTC; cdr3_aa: CASTPTGDPSYNEQFF
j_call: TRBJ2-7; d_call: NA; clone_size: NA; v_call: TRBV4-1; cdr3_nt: TGCGCCAGCAGCCAAGATCCAGACAGTGGGGACTCATACGAGCAGTACTTC; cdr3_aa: CASSQDPDSGDSYEQYF
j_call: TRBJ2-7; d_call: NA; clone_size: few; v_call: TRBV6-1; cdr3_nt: TGTGCCAGCGAAGAAGAGACAGGATCCTACGAGCAGTACTTC; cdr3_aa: CASEEETGSYEQYF
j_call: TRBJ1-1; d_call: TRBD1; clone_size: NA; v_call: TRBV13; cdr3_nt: TGTGCCAGCAGCTTATTATACAGGGGGTTGGACACTGAAGCTTTCTTT; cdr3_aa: CASSLLYRGLDTEAFF
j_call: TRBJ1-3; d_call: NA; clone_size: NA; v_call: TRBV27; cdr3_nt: TGTGCCAGCAGTGCTTACTCTGGAAACACCATATATTTT; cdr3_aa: CASSAYSGNTIYF
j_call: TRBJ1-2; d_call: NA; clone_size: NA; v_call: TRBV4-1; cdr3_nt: TGCGCCAGCGGCGGGGGCACGGGCTATGGCTACACCTTC; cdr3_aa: CASGGGTGYGYTF
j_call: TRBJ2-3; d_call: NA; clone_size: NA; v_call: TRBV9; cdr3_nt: TGTGCCAGCAGCCCCCAAACCCCTAGCACAGATACGCAGTATTTT; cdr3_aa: CASSPQTPSTDTQYF
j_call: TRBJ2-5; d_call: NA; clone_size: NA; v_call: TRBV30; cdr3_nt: TGTGCCTGGAGTGGACTACAAGAGACCCAGTACTTC; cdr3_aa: CAWSGLQETQYF
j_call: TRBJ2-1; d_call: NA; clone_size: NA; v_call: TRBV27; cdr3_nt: TGTGCCAGCAGTTTCAGTCCACACACGGTCAATGAGCAGTTCTTC; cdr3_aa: CASSFSPHTVNEQFF
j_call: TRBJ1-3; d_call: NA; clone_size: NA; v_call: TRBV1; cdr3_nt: TGCACCAGCAGCCAAGATCCAGGACACTCTGGAAACACCATATATTTT; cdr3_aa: CTSSQDPGHSGNTIYF
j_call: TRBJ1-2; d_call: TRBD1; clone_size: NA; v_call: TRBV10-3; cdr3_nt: TGTGCCATCAGTCGCACAGGGGTGGCCATCTATGGCTACACCTTC; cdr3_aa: CAISRTGVAIYGYTF
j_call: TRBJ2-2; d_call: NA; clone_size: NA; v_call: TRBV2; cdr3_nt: TGTACTTATCTAGGGTCCACCGGGGAGCTGTTTTTT; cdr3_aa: CTYLGSTGELFF
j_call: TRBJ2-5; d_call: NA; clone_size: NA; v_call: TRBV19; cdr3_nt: TGTGCCAGTAGTCCATACACCGGGGCGGTCCAAGAGACCCAGTACTTC; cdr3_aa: CASSPYTGAVQETQYF
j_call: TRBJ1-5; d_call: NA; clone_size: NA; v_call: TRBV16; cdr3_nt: TGTGCCAGCAGCCAATGTGCCTATAGCAATCAGCCCCAGCATTTT; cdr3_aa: CASSQCAYSNQPQHF